This TCR beta chain was sequenced during a study of OX40 agonist ivuxolimab in advanced cancers. CDR3 length: 15 residues. Trimming took 1 base from V and 2 from J, leaving 11 bases between them. Germline V lookup: CDR1 LGHNT, CDR2 FRNRAP. In this sample, this clone turned up once. TCRdb's copy holds only in-frame clones and misses some; the assay was immunoSEQ multiplex PCR. Found here are tens of thousands of clones, roughly 87% of them singletons; the top ten hold 16%. The TCR comes from an adult with an advanced solid tumor such as melanoma, head and neck, liver or kidney cancer. The input for sequencing was CD4+ or CD8+ T cells sorted from blood, taken in a trial of the OX40 agonist ivuxolimab. The V call is TRBV12-5, the J call TRBJ2-5, with TRBD1 as a possible D gene (6 bases). The CDR3 loop reads CASGLGQVEQETQYF. CDR3 in DNA: TGTGCTAGTGGTTTGGGACAGGTTGAACAAGAGACCCAGTACTTC.